The 5 T cell receptor beta chains given below trace back to one sample, sequenced in a study of naive and memory T cell subsets. General observations from the study: Especially in CD8 cells, naive repertoires contained a few larger clonotypes, possibly CD45RA-re-expressing memory cells.

An equimolar mix of two oligonucleotides served as the beta constant-region primer for TRBC1 and TRBC2. Ligated cDNA was amplified by four rounds of PCR with nested alpha and beta constant-region primers and SP2. From the UMI-ligation and nested PCR reads, TCRdb called clonotypes with MiXCR, one entry per CDR3 protein. This sample has around 140,000 distinct CDR3 sequences, with roughly 20% found just once. The antigens of these receptors remain unknown. The sequencing input was naive CD4+ T cells from blood. These receptors came from a human donor in good health.

This chain connects TRBV5-1 to TRBJ1-5; 9 nucleotides match TRBD1. CDR1 is SGHRS, CDR2 YFSETQ, per germline. There are 15 residues in the CDR3. The V gene end was trimmed by 5 bases and the J gene end by 5 bases; junction bases not matched to a gene: 8. The CDR3 region is CASRSTGGEDQPQHF. The CDR3 DNA reads as TGCGCCAGCAGGTCAACAGGGGGCGAGGATCAGCCCCAGCATTTT.

J is TRBJ2-2 and V is TRBV27, with D hard to call. Germline V gene data show CDR1 as MNHEY and CDR2 as SMNVEV (reference sequence). V lost 2 bases and J lost 10, with 11 bases in between. This CDR3 region has 13 residues. The CDR3 sequence is CASSLVLKEELFF. The CDR3 region has the DNA TGTGCCAGCAGTTTAGTGCTGAAGGAGGAGCTGTTTTTT.

Ten or more counts support this clonotype. The chain recombines TRBV19 with TRBJ2-6, with 7 bases identical to TRBD1. Germline V gene sequence: CDR1 LNHDA, CDR2 SQIVND (reference sequence). Losses at the gene ends were 6 bases for V and 0 bases for J; bases not matched to a gene: 14. The CDR3 length is 19 residues. CDR3 protein: CASRPKTGTVSSGANVLTF. The CDR3 region has the DNA TGTGCCAGTAGGCCCAAAACCGGGACAGTTTCCTCTGGGGCCAACGTCCTGACTTTC.

This clonotype was counted only a few times. The genes are TRBV4-3 and TRBJ2-3, with 11 bases aligning to TRBD2. V was clipped by 4 bases and J by 1 base; unmatched bases: 4. The germline V gene encodes CDR1 LGHNA and CDR2 YSLEER. The CDR3 is 16 residues long. The CDR3: CASSRGLAGGTDTQYF. The CDR3 coding sequence is TGCGCCAGCAGCCGAGGACTAGCGGGTGGCACAGATACGCAGTATTTT.

The DNA for the CDR3 is TGTGCCAGCTCCCCCGGATCAACCTGGCGCCTCCAAGAGACCCAGTACTTC. As protein: CASSPGSTWRLQETQYF. This chain joins TRBV28 and TRBJ2-5; D gene ambiguous. The CDR3 contains 17 residues. Trimming removed 8 bases from V and 1 base from J, with 23 bases in between. Per the germline V gene, CDR1 is MDHEN and CDR2 is SYDVKM.